Shown below are 2 T cell receptor beta chains from a single sample sequenced in a study of T cells in Graves' hyperthyroidism and ophthalmopathy. RNA transcripts were the template for amplifying TCR beta CDR3 regions. The study used the HTBI primer set for a first-round RT-PCR of the TCR CDR3. TCRdb re-analysed the multiplex PCR reads in MiXCR, keeping a single row per CDR3 protein. The sample has roughly 300,000 distinct CDR3 sequences, more than 11% seen once. The sequencing input was blood. These TCRs come from a woman between 25 and 40 years old with Graves' hyperthyroidism.

This clonotype was seen many times. Here the CDR3 reads CASSPRTGEQYF. DNA of the CDR3: TGTGCCAGCAGTCCCCGGACGGGGGAGCAGTACTTC. The chain is built from TRBV28 and TRBJ2-7; D perhaps matches TRBD2 (5 bases). V was clipped by 5 bases and J by 7 bases, with 12 bases between them. This CDR3 comprises 12 residues. Germline assignment: CDR1 MDHEN and CDR2 SYDVKM.

This clonotype was counted many times. The V gene is TRBV12-3 or TRBV12-4, the J gene TRBJ2-7; D unresolved. The length of the CDR3 is 12 residues. V dropped 4 bases and J dropped 5 bases, with 9 bases sitting between them. The CDR3 DNA follows: TGTGCCAGCAGTTATCCGGGCCACGAGCAGTACTTC. Amino acids: CASSYPGHEQYF.